A selection of T cell receptor beta chains follows, all from one sample in a study of blood T cell repertoires in COVID-19. Sequenced by immunoSEQ multiplex PCR; TCRdb stores in-frame clones only, minus some. The data show about 100,000 clones, around 92% seen once. What was sequenced was peripheral blood. The receptors stem from a man in his forties or fifties with active COVID-19. CDR3s include the opening cysteine and the closing phenylalanine or tryptophan. A D gene is named only where the DNA matches it firmly. Size tells how often a clone was seen (once, few, many) or the class of an expanded clone, and some rows leave it out.

CASSRARLEEQYF TGCGCCAGCAGCCGAGCTAGACTTGAGGAGCAGTACTTC . TRBJ2-7 TRBV4-1 .
CASTRGQNNSPLHF TGTGCCAGCACCAGGGGGCAGAATAATTCACCCCTCCACTTT TRBD1 TRBJ1-6 TRBV6-5 .
CASSFGGVNTEAFF TGTGCCAGCAGTTTCGGGGGGGTGAACACTGAAGCTTTCTTT . TRBJ1-1 TRBV28 .
CSVVGSDNTEAFF TGCAGCGTTGTGGGCAGTGATAACACTGAAGCTTTCTTT . TRBJ1-1 TRBV29-1 .
CASSLGTGGEETQYF TGTGCCAGCAGTCTAGGGACAGGGGGTGAGGAGACCCAGTACTTC TRBD1 TRBJ2-5 TRBV7-3 .
CASSSLVGGDADTQYF TGCGCCAGCAGCTCTTTGGTAGGGGGCGACGCAGATACGCAGTATTTT TRBD1 TRBJ2-3 TRBV5-1 .
CASSLGQVHGYTF TGTGCCAGCAGTTTAGGACAGGTACATGGCTACACCTTC TRBD1 TRBJ1-2 TRBV28 .
CASSLSLSGANVLTF TGTGCCAGCAGTCTTAGCCTCTCTGGGGCCAACGTCCTGACTTTC . TRBJ2-6 TRBV27 .
CASSMGLAGYTF TGTGCCAGTAGTATGGGTTTAGCTGGCTACACCTTC . TRBJ1-2 TRBV19 .
CASSLTGTGAYEQYF TGTGCCAGCAGCTTAACAGGGACAGGGGCCTACGAGCAGTACTTC TRBD1 TRBJ2-7 TRBV7-3 .
CASSRGTYEQYF TGTGCCAGCAGCCGCGGGACCTACGAGCAGTACTTC . TRBJ2-7 TRBV3-1/TRBV3-2 once
CASSLGDSGSKGEQYF TGTGCCAGCAGCTTAGGGGATAGCGGATCCAAAGGCGAGCAGTACTTC . TRBJ2-7 TRBV7-8 .
CASLGSGSGNEKLFF TGTGCCAGCCTCGGTTCGGGTTCGGGTAATGAAAAACTGTTTTTT . TRBJ1-4 TRBV28 .
CASSESSRGEQFF TGCGCCAGCAGTGAGTCGAGCAGGGGTGAGCAGTTCTTC . TRBJ2-1 TRBV10-1 .
CASNWTGPNYGYTF TGTGCCAGCAACTGGACAGGACCGAACTATGGCTACACCTTC TRBD1 TRBJ1-2 TRBV5-7 .
CATSSRYGEISNF TGTGCCACCAGCTCCAGGTACGGGGAGATAAGCAATTTT . TRBJ2-3 TRBV15 .
CASSWIGQGAPGELFF TGTGCCAGCAGTTGGATAGGACAGGGGGCCCCCGGGGAGCTGTTTTTT TRBD1 TRBJ2-2 TRBV28 .
CAWSTGQALSTQYF TGTGCCTGGAGTACGGGACAGGCCCTGAGCACCCAGTACTTC TRBD1 TRBJ2-5 TRBV30 .
CASSTTGRGAFF TGTGCCAGCAGCACGACAGGGAGAGGGGCTTTCTTT TRBD1 TRBJ1-1 TRBV7-9 .
CASSLSQGGTYEQYF TGTGCCAGCAGCTTATCCCAAGGGGGTACCTACGAGCAGTACTTC . TRBJ2-7 TRBV13 .
CASRGGTPEQYF TGTGCCAGCCGGGGGGGGACACCCGAGCAGTACTTC TRBD2 TRBJ2-7 TRBV6-5 .
CASSFRDTSSAFF TGTGCCAGCAGTTTCCGGGACACATCTAGCGCTTTCTTT . TRBJ1-1 TRBV11-2 .
CASSNQRGQETQYF TGTGCCAGTAGCAATCAGCGGGGACAAGAGACCCAGTACTTC TRBD2 TRBJ2-5 TRBV19 .
CASSLGSNRERYTF TGCGCCAGCAGCTTGGGTTCCAACAGGGAACGCTACACCTTC . TRBJ1-2 TRBV5-1 .
CASSPGQRNTEAFF TGTGCCAGCTCACCGGGACAGAGGAACACTGAAGCTTTCTTT TRBD1 TRBJ1-1 TRBV18 .
CASSLQGYNEQFF TGTGCCAGCAGCTTGCAGGGCTACAATGAGCAGTTCTTC . TRBJ2-1 TRBV5-6 .
CASSALAGGYNEQFF TGTGCCAGTAGTGCACTAGCGGGAGGGTACAATGAGCAGTTCTTC TRBD2 TRBJ2-1 TRBV19 .
CASSLRQSYNSPLHF TGTGCCAGCAGCTTGCGACAGTCTTATAATTCACCCCTCCACTTT . TRBJ1-6 TRBV5-5 .
CASSSQLVQPQHF TGTGCCAGCAGTTCCCAACTTGTGCAGCCCCAGCATTTT . TRBJ1-5 TRBV28 few